A selection of T cell receptor beta chains follows, all from one sample in a study of OX40 agonist ivuxolimab in advanced cancers. TCRdb keeps only in-frame clones here, not all; method: immunoSEQ multiplex PCR. The table records some 69,000 clones, 80% to 90% of them present only once. Sample: CD4+ or CD8+ T cells sorted from blood, taken in a trial of the OX40 agonist ivuxolimab. The receptors shown here come from an adult with an advanced solid tumor such as melanoma, head and neck, liver or kidney cancer. Both conserved end residues are part of each CDR3. Fields, in order: J gene, V gene, clone size, CDR3 protein. Clone size is given for some rows only: seen once, a few or many times, or a class if the clone is expanded.

>TRBJ2-5|TRBV18|NA
CASSPSLAGHQETQYF
>TRBJ2-1|TRBV4-2|NA
CASSLSGTYNEQFF
>TRBJ2-2|TRBV9|NA
CAREAANTGELFF
>TRBJ1-5|TRBV19|NA
CASSTKTGANQPQHF
>TRBJ2-7|TRBV21-1|NA
CASSKGRLFYEQYF
>TRBJ2-5|TRBV5-1|NA
CASRQALALGETQYF
>TRBJ2-6|TRBV19|NA
CASSITGAGASVLTF
>TRBJ2-1|TRBV10-3|NA
CAISGTSGRSEQFF
>TRBJ2-4|TRBV27|NA
CASSPAGTGITKNIQYF
>TRBJ2-2|TRBV5-6|NA
CASSWLRQGAGLNTGELFF
>TRBJ1-1|TRBV7-6|NA
CASSLGSRGNTEAFF
>TRBJ2-5|TRBV5-4|NA
CASSLEGVETQYF
>TRBJ2-1|TRBV5-1|NA
CASSYRLAGLSYNEQFF
>TRBJ2-5|TRBV29-1|once
CSVINRAGKGKQETQYF
>TRBJ2-1|TRBV7-2|NA
CASSRERDNEQFF
>TRBJ2-5|TRBV7-2|NA
CASSGQTDRVTETQYF
>TRBJ2-1|TRBV19|NA
CASSIVTSGRSYNEQFF
>TRBJ1-4|TRBV9|NA
CASSVATNEKLFF
>TRBJ1-5|TRBV5-8|once
CASSFYGQTNQPQHF
>TRBJ1-5|TRBV10-3|few
CAISRDKYSNQPQHF
>TRBJ2-1|TRBV27|once
CASSPLTSGNNEQFF
>TRBJ2-1|TRBV19|NA
CASRTTRYSHEQFF
>TRBJ1-1|TRBV5-5|NA
CASSRQGSDTNTEAFF
>TRBJ2-3|TRBV9|NA
CASSFSRDADTQYF
>TRBJ2-2|TRBV5-4|NA
CASSGVVDRELFF
>TRBJ2-1|TRBV27|once
CASSPTASSSYNEQFF